This record concerns one TCR beta chain sequence. The source of the sample is a study of human T cells and chemical hapten exposure. TCRdb passed the RACE reads through MiXCR, listing each CDR3 protein once. Here the sample spans 49,000 or so distinct CDR3 sequences, approximately 4.8% being singletons. CDR3 length: 17 residues. Germline V gene data show CDR1 as MNHEY and CDR2 as SVGAGI. Trimming removed 0 bases from V and 5 bases from J; junction bases left unmatched: 10. The time point denotes: healthy volunteer bleed at 2 weeks. From whole blood left unfractionated, total RNA was extracted. The V and J genes are TRBV6-5 and TRBJ2-3; 8 nucleotides match TRBD2. Sequenced material: whole blood. This TCR was sampled from a human donor in good health. Some clones in this sample may be carry-over from other donors' samples. This CDR3 reads CASSYSLRAGGLDTQYF. DNA of the CDR3: TGTGCCAGCAGTTACTCGCTCCGCGCGGGAGGATTAGATACGCAGTATTTT.